What follows describes a single TCR beta chain. Clones were read by immunoSEQ multiplex PCR, and TCRdb kept only the in-frame ones, dropping some. The table shows fewer than 400,000 clones, with around 66% occurring only once. This sample is part of a study of cytotoxic CD8 clonotypes in ibrutinib-treated CLL. Sample: PBMCs, taken after 36 months of ibrutinib treatment. The clonotype comes from a human donor with chronic lymphocytic leukemia.

The CDR3: CASGVSRWDHEQFF. For the CDR3, the DNA is TGTGCCAGCGGGGTTTCTCGTTGGGACCATGAGCAGTTCTTC. The chain couples TRBV7-8 to TRBJ2-1; the D gene could be TRBD1 or TRBD2 (5 bases each). The CDR3 extends over 14 amino acids. V was clipped by 8 bases and J by 8 bases, with 19 bases between them. In germline, CDR1 is SGHVS, CDR2 FQNEAQ.